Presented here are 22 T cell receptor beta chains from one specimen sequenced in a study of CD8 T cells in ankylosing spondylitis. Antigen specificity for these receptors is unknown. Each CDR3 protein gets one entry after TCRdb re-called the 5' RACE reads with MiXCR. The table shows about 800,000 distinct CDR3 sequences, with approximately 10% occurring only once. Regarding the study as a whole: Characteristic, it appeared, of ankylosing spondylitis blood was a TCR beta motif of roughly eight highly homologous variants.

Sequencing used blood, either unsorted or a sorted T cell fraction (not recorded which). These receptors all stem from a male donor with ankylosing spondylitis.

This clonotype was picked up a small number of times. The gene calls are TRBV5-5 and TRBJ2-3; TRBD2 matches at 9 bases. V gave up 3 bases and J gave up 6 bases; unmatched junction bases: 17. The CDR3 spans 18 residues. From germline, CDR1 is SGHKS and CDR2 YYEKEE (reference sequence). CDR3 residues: CASSSPSRAGGLGDTQYF. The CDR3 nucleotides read TGTGCCAGCAGCTCGCCATCGAGAGCGGGGGGACTCGGGGATACGCAGTATTTT.

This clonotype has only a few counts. CDR3 sequence: CASSYSEFEGRSYNEQFF. The CDR3 nucleotides read TGTGCCAGCAGTTACTCGGAGTTTGAGGGCCGTTCCTACAATGAGCAGTTCTTC. The chain joins TRBV6-5 to TRBJ2-1; D might be TRBD2 (5 bases). The CDR3 extends over 18 amino acids. Looked up from germline, CDR1 is MNHEY and CDR2 is SVGAGI. Trimming shortened V by 0 bases and J by 1 base, and 16 bases separated the two germline ends.

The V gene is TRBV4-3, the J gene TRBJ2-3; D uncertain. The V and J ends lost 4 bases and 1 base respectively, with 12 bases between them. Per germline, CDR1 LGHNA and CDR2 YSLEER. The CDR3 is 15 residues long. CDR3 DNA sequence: TGCGCCAGCAGCCCCCTCGGTACGGGCACAGATACGCAGTATTTT. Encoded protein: CASSPLGTGTDTQYF.

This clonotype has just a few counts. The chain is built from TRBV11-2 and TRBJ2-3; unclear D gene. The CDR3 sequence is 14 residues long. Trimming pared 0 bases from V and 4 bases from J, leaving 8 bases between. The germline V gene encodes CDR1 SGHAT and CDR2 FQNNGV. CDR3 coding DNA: TGTGCCAGCAGCTTAGATGTGACCGCAGATACGCAGTATTTT. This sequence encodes CASSLDVTADTQYF.

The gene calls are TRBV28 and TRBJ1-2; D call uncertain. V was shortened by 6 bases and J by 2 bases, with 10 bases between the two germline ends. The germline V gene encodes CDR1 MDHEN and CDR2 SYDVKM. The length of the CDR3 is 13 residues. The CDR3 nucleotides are TGTGCCAGCAGAGACCCAAACAACTATGGCTACACCTTC. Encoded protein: CASRDPNNYGYTF.

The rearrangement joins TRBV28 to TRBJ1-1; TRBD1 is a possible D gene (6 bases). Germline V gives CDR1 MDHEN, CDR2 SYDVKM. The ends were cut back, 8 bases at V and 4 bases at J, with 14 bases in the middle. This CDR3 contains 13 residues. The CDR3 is CASGGGGITEAFF. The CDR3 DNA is TGTGCCAGCGGAGGGGGGGGAATCACTGAAGCTTTCTTT.

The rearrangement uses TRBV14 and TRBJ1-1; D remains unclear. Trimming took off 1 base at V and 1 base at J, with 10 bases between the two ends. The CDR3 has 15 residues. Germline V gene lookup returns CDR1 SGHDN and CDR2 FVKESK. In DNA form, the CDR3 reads TGTGCCAGCAGCCAAGGGGCAAGATGGAACACTGAAGCTTTCTTT. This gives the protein CASSQGARWNTEAFF.

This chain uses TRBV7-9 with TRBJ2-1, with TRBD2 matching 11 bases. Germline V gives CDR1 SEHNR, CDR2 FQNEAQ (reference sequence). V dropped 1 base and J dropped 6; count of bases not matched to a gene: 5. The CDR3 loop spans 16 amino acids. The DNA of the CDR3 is TGTGCCAGCAGCTTAGTCCGACTAGCGGGGTCCAATGAGCAGTTCTTC. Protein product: CASSLVRLAGSNEQFF.

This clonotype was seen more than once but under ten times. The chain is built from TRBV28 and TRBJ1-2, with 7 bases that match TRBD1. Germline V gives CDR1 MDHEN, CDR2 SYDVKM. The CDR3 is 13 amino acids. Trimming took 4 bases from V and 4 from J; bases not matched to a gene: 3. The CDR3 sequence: CASSWGQSYGYTF. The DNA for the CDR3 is TGTGCCAGCAGTTGGGGACAGTCCTATGGCTACACCTTC.

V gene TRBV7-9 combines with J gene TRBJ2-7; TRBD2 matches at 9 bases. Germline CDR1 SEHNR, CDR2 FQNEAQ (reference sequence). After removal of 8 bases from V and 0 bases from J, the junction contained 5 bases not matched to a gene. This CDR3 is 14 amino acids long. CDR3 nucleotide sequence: TGTGCCAGCTGCCCTAGCGGGAACTCCTACGAGCAGTACTTC. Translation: CASCPSGNSYEQYF. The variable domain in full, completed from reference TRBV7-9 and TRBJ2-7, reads DTGVSQNPRHKITKRGQNVTFRCDPISEHNRLYWYRQTLGQGPEFLTYFQNEAQLEKSRLLSDRFSAERPKGSFSTLEIQRTEQGDSAMYLCASCPSGNSYEQYFGPGTRLTVT.

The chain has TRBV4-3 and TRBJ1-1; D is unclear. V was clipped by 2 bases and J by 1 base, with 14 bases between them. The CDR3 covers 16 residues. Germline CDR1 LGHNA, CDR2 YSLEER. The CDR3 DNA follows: TGCGCCAGCAGCCAAACGCTAGGGAGACCGAACACTGAAGCTTTCTTT. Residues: CASSQTLGRPNTEAFF.

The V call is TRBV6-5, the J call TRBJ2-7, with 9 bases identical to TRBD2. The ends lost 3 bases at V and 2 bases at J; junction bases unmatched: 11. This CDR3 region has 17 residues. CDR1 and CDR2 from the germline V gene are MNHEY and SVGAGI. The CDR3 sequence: CASSYRASGITTYEQYF. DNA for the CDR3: TGTGCCAGCAGTTATCGGGCTAGCGGGATTACAACCTACGAGCAGTACTTC.

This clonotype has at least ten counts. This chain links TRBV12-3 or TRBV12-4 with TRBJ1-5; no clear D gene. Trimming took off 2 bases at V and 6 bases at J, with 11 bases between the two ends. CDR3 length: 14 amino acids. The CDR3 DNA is TGTGCCAGCAGTTTAAGCACCTCTCTTCAGCCCCAGCATTTT. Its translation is CASSLSTSLQPQHF.

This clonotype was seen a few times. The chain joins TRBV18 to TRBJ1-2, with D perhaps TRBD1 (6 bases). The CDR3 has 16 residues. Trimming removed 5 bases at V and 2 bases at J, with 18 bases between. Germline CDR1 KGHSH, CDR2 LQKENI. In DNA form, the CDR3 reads TGTGCCAGCTCAGCGCAGCAGGGGACCGGGAACTATGGCTACACCTTC. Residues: CASSAQQGTGNYGYTF.

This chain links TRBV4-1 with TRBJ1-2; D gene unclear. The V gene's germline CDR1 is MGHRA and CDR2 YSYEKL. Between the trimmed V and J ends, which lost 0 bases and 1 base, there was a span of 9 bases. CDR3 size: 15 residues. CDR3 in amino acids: CASSQELTLNYGYTF. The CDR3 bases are TGCGCCAGCAGCCAAGAGTTGACCCTTAACTATGGCTACACCTTC.

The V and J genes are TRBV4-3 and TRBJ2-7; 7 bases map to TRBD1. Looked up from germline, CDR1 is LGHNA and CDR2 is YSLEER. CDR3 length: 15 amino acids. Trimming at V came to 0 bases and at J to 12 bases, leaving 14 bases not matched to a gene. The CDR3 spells CASSQDLGTAKGWYF. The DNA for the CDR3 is TGCGCCAGCAGCCAAGACCTTGGGACAGCTAAAGGTTGGTACTTC.

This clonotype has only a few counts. CDR3 residues: CASTSGLLLFNEQFF. The CDR3 DNA follows: TGCGCCAGCACCTCGGGACTCTTATTGTTCAATGAGCAGTTCTTC. This chain uses TRBV5-1 with TRBJ2-1; TRBD2 is a possible D gene (6 bases). The CDR3 has 15 residues. Trimming shortened V by 6 bases and J by 6 bases, and 19 bases separated the two germline ends. The germline V gene encodes CDR1 SGHRS and CDR2 YFSETQ. Using reference TRBV5-1 and TRBJ2-1 for the parts outside the CDR3, the full variable domain is KAGVTQTPRYLIKTRGQQVTLSCSPISGHRSVSWYQQTPGQGLQFLFEYFSETQRNKGNFPGRFSGRQFSNSRSEMNVSTLELGDSALYLCASTSGLLLFNEQFFGPGTRLTVL.

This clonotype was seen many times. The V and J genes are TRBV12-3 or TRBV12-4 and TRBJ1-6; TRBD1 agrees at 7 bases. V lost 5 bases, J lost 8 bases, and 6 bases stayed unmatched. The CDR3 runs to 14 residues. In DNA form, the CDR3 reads TGTGCCAGCAGTGACTCAGGGGGATATTCACCCCTCCACTTT. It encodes CASSDSGGYSPLHF.

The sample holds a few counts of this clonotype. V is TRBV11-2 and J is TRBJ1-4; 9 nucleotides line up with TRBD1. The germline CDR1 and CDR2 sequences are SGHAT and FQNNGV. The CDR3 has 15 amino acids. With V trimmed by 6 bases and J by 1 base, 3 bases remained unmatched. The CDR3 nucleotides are TGTGCCAGCAGGGGACAGGGTCGAACTAATGAAAAACTGTTTTTT. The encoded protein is CASRGQGRTNEKLFF.

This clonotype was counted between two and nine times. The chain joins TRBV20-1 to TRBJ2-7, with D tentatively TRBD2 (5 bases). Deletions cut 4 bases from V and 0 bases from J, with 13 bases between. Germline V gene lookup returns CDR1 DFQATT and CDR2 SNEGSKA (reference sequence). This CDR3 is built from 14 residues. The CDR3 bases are TGCAGTGCTATATCCCGACTATCCTCCTACGAGCAGTACTTC. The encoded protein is CSAISRLSSYEQYF.

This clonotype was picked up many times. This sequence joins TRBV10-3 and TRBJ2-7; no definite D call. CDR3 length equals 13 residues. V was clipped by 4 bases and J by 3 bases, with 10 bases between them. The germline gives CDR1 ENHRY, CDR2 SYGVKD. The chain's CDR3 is CAISGPVLYEQYF. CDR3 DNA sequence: TGTGCCATCAGTGGTCCGGTCCTCTACGAGCAGTACTTC.

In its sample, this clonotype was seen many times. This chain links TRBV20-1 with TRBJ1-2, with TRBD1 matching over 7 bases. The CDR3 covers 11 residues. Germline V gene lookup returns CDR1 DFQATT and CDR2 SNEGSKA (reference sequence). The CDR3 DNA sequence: TGCAGGTTCCGGACAGGCTATGGCTACACCTTC. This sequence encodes CRFRTGYGYTF.